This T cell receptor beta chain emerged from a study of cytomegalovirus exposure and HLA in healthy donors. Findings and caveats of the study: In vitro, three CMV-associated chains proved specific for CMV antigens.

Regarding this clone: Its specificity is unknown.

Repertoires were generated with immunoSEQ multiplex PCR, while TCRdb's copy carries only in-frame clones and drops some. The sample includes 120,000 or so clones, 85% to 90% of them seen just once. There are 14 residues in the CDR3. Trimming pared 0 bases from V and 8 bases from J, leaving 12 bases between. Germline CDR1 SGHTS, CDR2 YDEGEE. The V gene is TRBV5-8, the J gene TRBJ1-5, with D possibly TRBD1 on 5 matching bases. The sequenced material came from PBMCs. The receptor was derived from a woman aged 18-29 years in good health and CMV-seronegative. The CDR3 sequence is CASSLAGVLEPQHF. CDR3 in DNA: TGTGCCAGCAGCTTGGCGGGGGTTTTGGAGCCCCAGCATTTT.